The subject of this entry is one T cell receptor beta chain. This sample is drawn from a study of blood T cell repertoires in COVID-19. This table comes from immunoSEQ multiplex PCR, and its TCRdb copy is limited to in-frame clones, with some not included. The data show just under 150,000 clones, more than 75% seen once. Unmatched junction bases numbered 5, after V lost 0 bases and J lost 9 bases. The CDR3 has 14 amino acids. Looked up from germline, CDR1 is SGHRS and CDR2 is YFSETQ. The gene calls are TRBV5-1 and TRBJ1-1, with 10 bases aligning to TRBD1. The sequencing input was peripheral blood. The TCR originated in a woman aged 45-60 years with active or convalescent COVID-19. The CDR3 protein is CASSLEGQGSKAFF. In DNA, the CDR3 is TGCGCCAGCAGCTTGGAGGGACAGGGGTCCAAAGCTTTCTTT.